This T cell receptor (beta chain) is from a study of blood T cell repertoires in COVID-19. V lost 4 bases to trimming and J lost 3 bases, with 15 bases between them. CDR3 length: 15 amino acids. Germline CDR1 LNHNV, CDR2 YYDKDF (reference sequence). Clones were read by immunoSEQ multiplex PCR, and TCRdb kept only the in-frame ones, dropping some. The sample carries around 290,000 clones, about nine tenths recorded once. Participant age was about 18 to 95 years, and participants resided in fewer than 30 US areas. Cohort 3 donors counted as recovered after two negative PCRs, clearance, or resolved symptoms.

This TCR was recovered from a woman aged 40 to 50 who had recovered from COVID-19. The sequencing sample was made of PBMCs or T cells enriched from blood (not recorded which). This chain links TRBV15 with TRBJ1-1, with TRBD1 as a possible D gene (6 bases). The CDR3 sequence: CATSKGQLFYTEAFF. The CDR3 DNA follows: TGTGCCACCAGCAAAGGACAGCTTTTTTACACTGAAGCTTTCTTT.